The rows below give T cell receptor beta chains drawn from one sample of a study of beta chain features in type 1 diabetes. Sequencing used immunoSEQ multiplex PCR; TCRdb keeps in-frame clones, though not all of them. The table includes 200,000 to 300,000 clones, approximately 10% detected once. Sequenced sample: naive CD4+ T cells from blood. The receptors derive from a man under 40 with type 1 diabetes. The CDR3 runs from the conserved cysteine through the conserved F or W. The order of the fields is clone size, V gene, J gene, CDR3 length, D gene, CDR3 protein, CDR3 DNA. D genes are given only for firm matches. Some rows have no size entry. The others give once, few or many, or a class for an expanded clone.

NA	TRBV29-1	TRBJ2-5	11	TRBD2	CSVGEGETQYF	TGCAGCGTTGGGGAGGGGGAGACCCAGTACTTC
NA	TRBV7-8	TRBJ1-5	14	NA	CASSLAGTEGPQHF	TGTGCCAGCAGCTTGGCCGGGACGGAGGGGCCCCAGCATTTT
few	TRBV7-9	TRBJ2-7	16	TRBD2	CASRQPLGRGKGEQYF	TGTGCCAGCAGACAACCTCTGGGGCGGGGGAAAGGAGAGCAGTACTTC
NA	TRBV9	TRBJ1-2	13	TRBD1	CASSVEQGYGYTF	TGTGCCAGCAGCGTAGAACAGGGGTATGGCTACACCTTC
few	TRBV4-3	TRBJ2-7	16	NA	CASSQDGAGASYEQYF	TGCGCCAGCAGCCAAGATGGGGCAGGGGCCTCCTACGAGCAGTACTTC
NA	TRBV9	TRBJ1-5	14	TRBD1	CASSGDRGFQPQHF	TGTGCCAGCAGCGGCGACAGGGGGTTTCAGCCCCAGCATTTT
few	TRBV30	TRBJ2-1	12	TRBD2	CAWSPGGSAVFF	TGTGCCTGGAGCCCGGGAGGTTCGGCGGTGTTCTTC
NA	TRBV27	TRBJ2-7	12	NA	CASSPVNYEQYF	TGTGCCAGCAGCCCCGTTAACTACGAGCAGTACTTC
few	TRBV7-2	TRBJ2-5	13	TRBD2	CASSPGGSETQYF	TGTGCCAGCAGCCCCGGGGGGAGTGAGACCCAGTACTTC
NA	TRBV7-9	TRBJ1-1	14	NA	CASSHRTQNTEAFF	TGTGCCAGCAGCCACCGGACACAGAACACTGAAGCTTTCTTT
NA	TRBV9	TRBJ1-3	15	NA	CASSEYGASGNTIYF	TGTGCCAGCAGCGAGTATGGGGCCTCTGGAAACACCATATATTTT
NA	TRBV7-9	TRBJ1-1	13	NA	CASSRDQNTEAFF	TGTGCCAGCAGCCGGGATCAGAACACTGAAGCTTTCTTT
few	TRBV5-1	TRBJ1-2	15	NA	CASSPRRGSSYGYTF	TGCGCCAGCAGCCCCCGGCGGGGCTCATCCTATGGCTACACCTTC
NA	TRBV11-2	TRBJ2-2	15	TRBD2	CASSFGSGVPGELFF	TGTGCCAGCAGCTTTGGTAGCGGGGTCCCCGGGGAGCTGTTTTTT